This T cell receptor (beta chain) was captured by sequencing in a study of T cell responses to AZD1222 COVID-19 vaccine. This clone was found a few times. Assay: immunoSEQ multiplex PCR; the TCRdb copy retains only in-frame clones and omits some. The sample consists of around 200,000 clones, 94% of them appearing once. Here the sequenced sample was peripheral blood, taken 28 days after the second AZD1222 dose. This receptor was taken from an adult who received the AZD1222 COVID-19 vaccine.

CDR3 residues: CATSDLGQGDTGELFF. CDR3 nucleotides: TGTGCCACCAGTGATTTGGGACAGGGGGACACCGGGGAGCTGTTTTTT. This rearrangement joins TRBV24-1 to TRBJ2-2, with TRBD1 matching over 10 bases. CDR3 length: 16 residues. Germline assignment: CDR1 KGHDR and CDR2 SFDVKD. Trimming removed 0 bases from V and 3 bases from J; junction bases left unmatched: 0.